This T cell receptor (beta chain) was found in a study of long-term antiretroviral therapy in people with HIV. Comments on this clone: Its antigen remains unknown.

Cryopreserved PBMC numbered about 1-10 million per sample before DNA extraction. At the survey level, the v3.0 immunoSEQ assay was run. The repertoire was sequenced with immunoSEQ multiplex PCR; TCRdb's copy has only in-frame clones and lacks some. In the table there are under 20,000 clones, about 74% of which are singletons. Germline V gene lookup returns CDR1 SGDLS and CDR2 YYNGEE. The ends were cut back, 4 bases at V and 8 bases at J, with 24 bases in the middle. CDR3 length equals 17 residues. Whole-study findings and limits: CDR3 lengths in HIV samples spanned a narrower range than controls.

This clonotype was obtained from a man younger than 35 with HIV. This rearrangement joins TRBV9 to TRBJ2-2; TRBD1 is a possible D gene (5 bases). The sample here was unsorted PBMCs, taken 0.5 years before starting antiretroviral therapy. CDR3 bases: TGTGCCAGCAGCTCGCGCATGACAGTTTTAAGTGGAGGGGAGCTGTTTTTT. This encodes CASSSRMTVLSGGELFF.